This paragraph covers one T cell receptor (beta chain) sequence. The sample comes from a study of blood T cell repertoires in COVID-19. TCRdb's table, derived via immunoSEQ multiplex PCR, lists solely in-frame clones and lacks some. The sample yields approximately 230,000 clones, 80% to 90% seen once. Germline V gene lookup returns CDR1 LNHNV and CDR2 YYDKDF (reference sequence). J lost 10 bases, V lost 1 base, and 9 bases had no gene match. The CDR3 is made up of 14 amino acids. The specimen was peripheral blood. The V call is TRBV15, the J call TRBJ2-7, with 8 bases that match TRBD1. The origin of this receptor is a young man with active or convalescent COVID-19. This CDR3 reads CATSRAGGRVKQYF. The DNA of the CDR3 is TGTGCCACCAGCAGAGCAGGGGGCCGGGTAAAACAGTACTTC.